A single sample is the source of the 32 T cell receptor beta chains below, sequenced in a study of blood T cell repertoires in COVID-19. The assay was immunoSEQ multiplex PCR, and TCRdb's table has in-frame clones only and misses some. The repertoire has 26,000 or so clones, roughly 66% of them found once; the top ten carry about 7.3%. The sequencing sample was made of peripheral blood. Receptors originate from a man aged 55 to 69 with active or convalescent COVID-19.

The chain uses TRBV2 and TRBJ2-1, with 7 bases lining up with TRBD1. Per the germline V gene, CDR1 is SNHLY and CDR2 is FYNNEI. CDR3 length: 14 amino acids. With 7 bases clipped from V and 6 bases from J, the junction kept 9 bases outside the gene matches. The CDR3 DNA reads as TGTGCCAGCACCAGGGGGTTTCAATCCAATGAGCAGTTCTTC. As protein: CASTRGFQSNEQFF.

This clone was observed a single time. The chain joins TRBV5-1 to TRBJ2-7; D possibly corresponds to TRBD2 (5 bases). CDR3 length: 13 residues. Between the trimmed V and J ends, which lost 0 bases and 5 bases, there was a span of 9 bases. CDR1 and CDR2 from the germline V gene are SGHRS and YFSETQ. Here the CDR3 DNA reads TGCGCCAGCAGCTTGGACGGGATAGACGAGCAGTACTTC. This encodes CASSLDGIDEQYF.

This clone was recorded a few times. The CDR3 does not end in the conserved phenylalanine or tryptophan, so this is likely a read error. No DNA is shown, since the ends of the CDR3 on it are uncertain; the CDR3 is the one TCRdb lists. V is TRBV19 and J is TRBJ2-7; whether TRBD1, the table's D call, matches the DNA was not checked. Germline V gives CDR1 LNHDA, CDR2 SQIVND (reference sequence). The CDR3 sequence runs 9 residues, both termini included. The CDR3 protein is CASSIGRDN.

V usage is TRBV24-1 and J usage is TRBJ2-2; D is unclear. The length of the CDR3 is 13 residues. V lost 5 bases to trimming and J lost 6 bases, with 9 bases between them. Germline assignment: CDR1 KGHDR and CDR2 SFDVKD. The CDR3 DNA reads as TGTGCCACCAGTGTAGATGGGCCCGGGGAGCTGTTTTTT. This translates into CATSVDGPGELFF.

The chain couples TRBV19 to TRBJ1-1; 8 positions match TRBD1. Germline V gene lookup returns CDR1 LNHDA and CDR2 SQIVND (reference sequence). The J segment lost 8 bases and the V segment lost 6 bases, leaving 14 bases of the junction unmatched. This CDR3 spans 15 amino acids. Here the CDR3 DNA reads TGTGCCAGTAGGGCAAATGACAGGGGCCCCCTGGAAGCTTTCTTT. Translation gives CASRANDRGPLEAFF. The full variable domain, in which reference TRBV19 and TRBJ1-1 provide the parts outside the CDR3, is DGGITQSPKYLFRKEGQNVTLSCEQNLNHDAMYWYRQDPGQGLRLIYYSQIVNDFQKGDIAEGYSVSREKKESFPLTVTSAQKNPTAFYLCASRANDRGPLEAFFGQGTRLTVV.

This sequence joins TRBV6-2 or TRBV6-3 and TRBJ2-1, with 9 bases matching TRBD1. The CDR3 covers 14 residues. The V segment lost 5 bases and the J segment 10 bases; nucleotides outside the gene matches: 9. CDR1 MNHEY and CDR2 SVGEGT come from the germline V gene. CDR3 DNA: TGTGCCAGCAGTAGGGAACAGGGGGCAAGAGAGCAGTTCTTC. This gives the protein CASSREQGAREQFF.

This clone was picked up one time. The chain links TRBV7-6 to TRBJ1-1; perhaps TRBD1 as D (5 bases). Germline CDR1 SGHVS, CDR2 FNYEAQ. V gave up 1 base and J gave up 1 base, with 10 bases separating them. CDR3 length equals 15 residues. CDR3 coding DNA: TGTGCCAGCAGCTTAGACGACAGCGAGAACACTGAAGCTTTCTTT. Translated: CASSLDDSENTEAFF.

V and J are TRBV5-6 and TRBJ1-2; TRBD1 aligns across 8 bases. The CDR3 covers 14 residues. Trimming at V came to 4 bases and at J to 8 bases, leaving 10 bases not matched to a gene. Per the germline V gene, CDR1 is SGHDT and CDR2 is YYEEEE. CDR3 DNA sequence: TGTGCCAGCAGCCGCCGAGACAGGGGACAGGGCTACACCTTC. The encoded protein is CASSRRDRGQGYTF. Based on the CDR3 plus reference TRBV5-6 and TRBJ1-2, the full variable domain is DAGVTQSPTHLIKTRGQQVTLRCSPKSGHDTVSWYQQALGQGPQFIFQYYEEEERQRGNFPDRFSGHQFPNYSSELNVNALLLGDSALYLCASSRRDRGQGYTFGSGTRLTVV.

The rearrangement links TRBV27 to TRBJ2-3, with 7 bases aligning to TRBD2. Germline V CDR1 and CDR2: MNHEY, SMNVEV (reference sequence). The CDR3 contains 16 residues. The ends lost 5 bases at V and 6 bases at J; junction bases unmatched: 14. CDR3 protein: CASSPWASGPGDTQYF. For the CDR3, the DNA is TGTGCCAGCAGTCCCTGGGCTAGCGGTCCAGGGGATACGCAGTATTTT.

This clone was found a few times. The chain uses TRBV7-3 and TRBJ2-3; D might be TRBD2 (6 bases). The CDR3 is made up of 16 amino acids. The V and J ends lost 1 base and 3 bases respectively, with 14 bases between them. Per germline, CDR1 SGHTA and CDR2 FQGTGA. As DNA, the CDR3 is TGTGCCAGCAGCTTAAGCGTGAGAGGGAGGACAGATACGCAGTATTTT. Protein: CASSLSVRGRTDTQYF. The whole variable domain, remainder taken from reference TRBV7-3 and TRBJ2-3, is GAGVSQTPSNKVTEKGKYVELRCDPISGHTALYWYRQSLGQGPEFLIYFQGTGAADDSGLPNDRFFAVRPEGSVSTLKIQRTERGDSAVYLCASSLSVRGRTDTQYFGPGTRLTVL.

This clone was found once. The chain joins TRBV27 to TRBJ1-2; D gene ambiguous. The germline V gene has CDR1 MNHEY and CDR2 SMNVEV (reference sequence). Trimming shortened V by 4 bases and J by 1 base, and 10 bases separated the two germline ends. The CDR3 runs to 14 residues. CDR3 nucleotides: TGTGCCAGCAGTTATCGGGTCAGTAACTATGGCTACACCTTC. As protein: CASSYRVSNYGYTF.

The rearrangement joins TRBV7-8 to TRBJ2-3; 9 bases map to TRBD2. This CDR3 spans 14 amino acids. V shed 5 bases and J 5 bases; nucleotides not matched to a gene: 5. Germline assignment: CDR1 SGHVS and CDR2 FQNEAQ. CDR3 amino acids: CASSPGLARDTQYF. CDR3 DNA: TGTGCCAGCAGCCCGGGACTAGCAAGAGATACGCAGTATTTT.

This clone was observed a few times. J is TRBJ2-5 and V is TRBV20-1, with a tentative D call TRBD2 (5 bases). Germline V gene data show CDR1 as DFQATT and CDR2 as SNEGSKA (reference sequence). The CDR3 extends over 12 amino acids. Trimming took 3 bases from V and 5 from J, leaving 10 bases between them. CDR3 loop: CSASEGRETQYF. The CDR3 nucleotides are TGCAGTGCTAGTGAGGGCCGGGAGACCCAGTACTTC.

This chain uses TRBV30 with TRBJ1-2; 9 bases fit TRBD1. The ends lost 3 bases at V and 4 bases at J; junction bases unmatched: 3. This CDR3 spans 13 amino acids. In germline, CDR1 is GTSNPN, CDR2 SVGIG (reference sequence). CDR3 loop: CAWRGQGTYGYTF. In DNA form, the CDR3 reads TGTGCCTGGAGAGGACAGGGGACCTATGGCTACACCTTC. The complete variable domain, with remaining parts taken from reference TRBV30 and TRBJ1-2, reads SQTIHQWPATLVQPVGSPLSLECTVEGTSNPNLYWYRQAAGRGLQLLFYSVGIGQISSEVPQNLSASRPQDRQFILSSKKLLLSDSGFYLCAWRGQGTYGYTFGSGTRLTVV.

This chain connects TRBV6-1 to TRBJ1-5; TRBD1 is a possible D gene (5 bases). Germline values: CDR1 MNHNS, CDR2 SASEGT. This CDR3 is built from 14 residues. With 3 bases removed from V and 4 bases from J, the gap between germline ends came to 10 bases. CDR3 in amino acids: CASSEATVNQPQHF. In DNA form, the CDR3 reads TGTGCCAGCAGTGAGGCGACAGTTAATCAGCCCCAGCATTTT.

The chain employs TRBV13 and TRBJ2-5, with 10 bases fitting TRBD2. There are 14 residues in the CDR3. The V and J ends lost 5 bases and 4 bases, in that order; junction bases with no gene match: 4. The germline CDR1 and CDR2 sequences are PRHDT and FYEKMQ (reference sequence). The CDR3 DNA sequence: TGTGCCAGCAGCCCTCGGACTAGCGGAGAGACCCAGTACTTC. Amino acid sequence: CASSPRTSGETQYF.

CDR3: CASSRTLIGVIAEAFF. In DNA, the CDR3 is TGCGCCAGCAGCCGGACTTTGATAGGAGTCATCGCTGAAGCTTTCTTT. The chain joins TRBV4-1 to TRBJ1-1; D gene uncertain. V was shortened by 4 bases and J by 6 bases, with 21 bases between the two germline ends. The CDR3 extends over 16 amino acids. Germline CDR1 is MGHRA and CDR2 is YSYEKL.

CDR3 nucleotides: TGTGCCAGCAGCTTTGATCATGCCGGGACTAGTGGCGAGCAGTACTTC. Residues: CASSFDHAGTSGEQYF. V gene TRBV5-4 combines with J gene TRBJ2-7; the match to TRBD2 covers 8 bases. V lost 2 bases and J lost 6; bases outside the gene matches: 13. This CDR3 is 16 amino acids long. Germline V gene data show CDR1 as SGHNT and CDR2 as YYREEE (reference sequence).

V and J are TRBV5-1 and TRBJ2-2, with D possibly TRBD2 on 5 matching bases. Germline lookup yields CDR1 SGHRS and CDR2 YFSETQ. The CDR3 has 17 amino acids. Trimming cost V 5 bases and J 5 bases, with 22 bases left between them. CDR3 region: CASRSSSGTQLTGELFF. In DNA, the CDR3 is TGCGCCAGCAGATCTAGTTCGGGAACACAGCTTACCGGGGAGCTGTTTTTT.

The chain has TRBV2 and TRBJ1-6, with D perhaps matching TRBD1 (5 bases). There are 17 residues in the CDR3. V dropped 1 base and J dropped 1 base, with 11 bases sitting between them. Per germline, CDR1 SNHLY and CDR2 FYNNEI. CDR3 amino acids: CASSEVSGGSYNSPLHF. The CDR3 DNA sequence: TGTGCCAGCAGTGAAGTATCGGGGGGTTCCTATAATTCACCCCTCCACTTT.

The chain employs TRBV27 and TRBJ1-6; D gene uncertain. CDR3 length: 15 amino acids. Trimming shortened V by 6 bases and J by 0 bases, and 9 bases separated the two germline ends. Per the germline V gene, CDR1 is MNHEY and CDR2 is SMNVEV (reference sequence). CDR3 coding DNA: TGTGCCAGCAGATTCGGGAGCTCCTATAATTCACCCCTCCACTTT. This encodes CASRFGSSYNSPLHF.

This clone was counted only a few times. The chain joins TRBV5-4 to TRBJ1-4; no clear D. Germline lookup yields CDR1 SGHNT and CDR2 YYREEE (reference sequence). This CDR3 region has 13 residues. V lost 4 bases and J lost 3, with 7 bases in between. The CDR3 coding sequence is TGTGCCAGCAGCCCGGAGCCTAATGAAAAACTGTTTTTT. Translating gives CASSPEPNEKLFF.

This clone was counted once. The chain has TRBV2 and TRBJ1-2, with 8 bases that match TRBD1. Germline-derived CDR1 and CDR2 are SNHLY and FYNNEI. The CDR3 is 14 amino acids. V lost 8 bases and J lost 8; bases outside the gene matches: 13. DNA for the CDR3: TGTGCCAGCTCTGAAACCCAGGGGGCCGGGGGCTACACCTTC. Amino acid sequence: CASSETQGAGGYTF.

The CDR3 DNA sequence: TGTGCCAGCAGCTTAGGGACGGGAGGTGGCTACACCTTC. This sequence encodes CASSLGTGGGYTF. This rearrangement joins TRBV7-6 to TRBJ1-2; no clear D. The CDR3 spans 13 residues. The V end was cut by 1 base, the J end by 7 bases, with 10 bases between. Germline CDR1 reads SGHVS; CDR2 reads FNYEAQ.

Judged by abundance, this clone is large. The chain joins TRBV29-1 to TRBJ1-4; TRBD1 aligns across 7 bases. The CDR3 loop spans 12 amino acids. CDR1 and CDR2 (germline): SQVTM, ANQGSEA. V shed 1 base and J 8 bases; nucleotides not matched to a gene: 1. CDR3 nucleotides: TGCAGCGTTGAAGTGGGACAGGAAAAACTGTTTTTT. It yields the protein CSVEVGQEKLFF.

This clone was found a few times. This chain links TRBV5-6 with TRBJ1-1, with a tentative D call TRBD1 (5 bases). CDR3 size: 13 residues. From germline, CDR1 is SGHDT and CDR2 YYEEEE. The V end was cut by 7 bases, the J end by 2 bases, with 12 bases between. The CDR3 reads CASCRTLNTEAFF. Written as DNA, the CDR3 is TGTGCCAGCTGCAGGACACTTAACACTGAAGCTTTCTTT.

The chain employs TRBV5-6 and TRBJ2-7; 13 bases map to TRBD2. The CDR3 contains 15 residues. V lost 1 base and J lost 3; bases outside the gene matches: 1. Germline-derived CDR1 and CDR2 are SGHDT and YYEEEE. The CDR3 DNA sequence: TGTGCCAGCAGCTTGACTAGCGGGGGGGTCTACGAGCAGTACTTC. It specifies CASSLTSGGVYEQYF. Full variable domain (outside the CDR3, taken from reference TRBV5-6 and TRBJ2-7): DAGVTQSPTHLIKTRGQQVTLRCSPKSGHDTVSWYQQALGQGPQFIFQYYEEEERQRGNFPDRFSGHQFPNYSSELNVNALLLGDSALYLCASSLTSGGVYEQYFGPGTRLTVT.

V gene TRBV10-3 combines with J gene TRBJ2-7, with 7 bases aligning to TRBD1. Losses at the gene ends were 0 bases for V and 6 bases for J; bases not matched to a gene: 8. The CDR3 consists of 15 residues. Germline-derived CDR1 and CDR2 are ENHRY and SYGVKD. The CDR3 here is CAISESTQGSGEQYF. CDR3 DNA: TGTGCCATCAGTGAGTCGACACAGGGGTCCGGCGAGCAGTACTTC.

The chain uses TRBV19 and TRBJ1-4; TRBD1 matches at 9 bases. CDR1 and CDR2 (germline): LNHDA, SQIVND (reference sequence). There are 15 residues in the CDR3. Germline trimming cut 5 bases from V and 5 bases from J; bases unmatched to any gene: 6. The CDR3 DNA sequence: TGTGCCAGTAGTGGACAGGGGTTGGCCAATGAAAAACTGTTTTTT. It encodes CASSGQGLANEKLFF.

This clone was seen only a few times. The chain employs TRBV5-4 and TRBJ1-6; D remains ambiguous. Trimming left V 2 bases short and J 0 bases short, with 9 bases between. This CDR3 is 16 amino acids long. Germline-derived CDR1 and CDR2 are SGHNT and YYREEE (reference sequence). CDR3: CASSFEVSSYNSPLHF. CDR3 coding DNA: TGTGCCAGCAGCTTCGAGGTCAGCTCCTATAATTCACCCCTCCACTTT.

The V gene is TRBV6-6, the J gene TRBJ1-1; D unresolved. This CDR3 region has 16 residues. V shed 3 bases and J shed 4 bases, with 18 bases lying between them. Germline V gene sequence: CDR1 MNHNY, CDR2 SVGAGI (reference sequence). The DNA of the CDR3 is TGTGCCAGCAGTTATTGGGCCTCCGTGGGTATCACTGAAGCTTTCTTT. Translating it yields CASSYWASVGITEAFF.

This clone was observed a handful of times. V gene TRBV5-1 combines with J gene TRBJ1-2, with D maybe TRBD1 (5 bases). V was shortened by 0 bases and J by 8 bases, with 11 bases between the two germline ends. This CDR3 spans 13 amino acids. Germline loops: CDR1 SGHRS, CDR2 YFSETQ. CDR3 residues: CASSLGGGAGYTF. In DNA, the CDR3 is TGCGCCAGCAGCTTGGGTGGCGGGGCCGGCTACACCTTC.